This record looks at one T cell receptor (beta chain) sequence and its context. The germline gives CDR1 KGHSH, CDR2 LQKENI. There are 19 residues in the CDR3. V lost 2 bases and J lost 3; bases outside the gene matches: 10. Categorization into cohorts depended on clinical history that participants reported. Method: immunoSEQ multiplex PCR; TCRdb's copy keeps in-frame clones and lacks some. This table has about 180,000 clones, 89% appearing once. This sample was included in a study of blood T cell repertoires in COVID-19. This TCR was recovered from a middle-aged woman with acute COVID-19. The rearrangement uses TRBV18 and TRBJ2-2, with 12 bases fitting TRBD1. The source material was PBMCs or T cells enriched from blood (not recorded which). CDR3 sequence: CASSPGTGGGRRDTGELFF. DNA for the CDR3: TGTGCCAGCTCACCAGGGACAGGGGGCGGACGGAGGGACACCGGGGAGCTGTTTTTT.